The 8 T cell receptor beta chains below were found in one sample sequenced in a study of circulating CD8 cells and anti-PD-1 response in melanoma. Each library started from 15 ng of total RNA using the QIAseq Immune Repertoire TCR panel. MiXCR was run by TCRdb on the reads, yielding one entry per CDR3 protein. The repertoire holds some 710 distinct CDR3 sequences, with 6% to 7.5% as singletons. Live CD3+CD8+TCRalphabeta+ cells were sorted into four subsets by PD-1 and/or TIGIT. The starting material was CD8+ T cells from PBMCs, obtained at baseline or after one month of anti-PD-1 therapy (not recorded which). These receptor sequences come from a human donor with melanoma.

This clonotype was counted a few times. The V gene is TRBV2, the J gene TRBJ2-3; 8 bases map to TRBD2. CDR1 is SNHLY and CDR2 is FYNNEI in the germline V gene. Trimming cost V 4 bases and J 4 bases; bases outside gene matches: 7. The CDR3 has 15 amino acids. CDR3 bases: TGTGCCAGCAGTGCGAGAGCGGGGGTTCCAGATACGCAGTATTTT. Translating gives CASSARAGVPDTQYF.

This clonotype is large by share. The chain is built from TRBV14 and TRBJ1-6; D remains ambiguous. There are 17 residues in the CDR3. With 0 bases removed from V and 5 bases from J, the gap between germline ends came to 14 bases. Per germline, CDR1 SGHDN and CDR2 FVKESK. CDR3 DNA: TGTGCCAGCAGCCAAGATGAGAGAGAACCTCATAATTCACCCCTCCACTTT. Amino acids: CASSQDEREPHNSPLHF.

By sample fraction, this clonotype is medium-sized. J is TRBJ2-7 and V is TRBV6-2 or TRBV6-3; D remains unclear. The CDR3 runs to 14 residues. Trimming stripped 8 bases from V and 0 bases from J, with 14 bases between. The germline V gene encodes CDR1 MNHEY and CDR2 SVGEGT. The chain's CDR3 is CASSIRRLSYEQYF. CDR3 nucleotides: TGTGCCAGCTCGATCCGGCGACTCTCCTACGAGCAGTACTTC.

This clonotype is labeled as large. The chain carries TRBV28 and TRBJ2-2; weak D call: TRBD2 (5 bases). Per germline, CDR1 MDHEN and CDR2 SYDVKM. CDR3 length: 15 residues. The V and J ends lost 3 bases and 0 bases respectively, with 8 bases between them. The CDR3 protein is CASSFEAANTGELFF. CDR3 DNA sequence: TGTGCCAGCAGTTTTGAAGCGGCGAACACCGGGGAGCTGTTTTTT.

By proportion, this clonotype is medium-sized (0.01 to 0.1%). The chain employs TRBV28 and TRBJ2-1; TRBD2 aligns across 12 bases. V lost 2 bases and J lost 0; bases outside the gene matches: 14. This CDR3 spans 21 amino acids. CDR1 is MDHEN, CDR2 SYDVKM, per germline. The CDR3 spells CASSLAMGTSGPESSYNEQFF. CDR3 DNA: TGTGCCAGCAGTTTAGCGATGGGGACTAGCGGGCCAGAGAGCTCCTACAATGAGCAGTTCTTC.

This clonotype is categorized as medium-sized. The CDR3 region is CASSPLSTGPQHF. Written as DNA, the CDR3 is TGTGCCAGCAGTCCGCTCAGTACCGGGCCCCAGCATTTT. The genes are TRBV27 and TRBJ1-5; unclear D gene. Germline CDR1 and CDR2: MNHEY and SMNVEV (reference sequence). This CDR3 spans 13 amino acids. Trimming left V 5 bases short and J 9 bases short, with 14 bases between.

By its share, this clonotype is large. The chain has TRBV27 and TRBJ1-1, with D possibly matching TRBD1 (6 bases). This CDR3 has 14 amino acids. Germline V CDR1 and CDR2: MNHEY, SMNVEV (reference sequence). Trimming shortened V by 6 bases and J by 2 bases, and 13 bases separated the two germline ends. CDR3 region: CASRSGQTNTEAFF. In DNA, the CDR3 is TGTGCCAGCAGGTCTGGACAGACAAACACTGAAGCTTTCTTT.

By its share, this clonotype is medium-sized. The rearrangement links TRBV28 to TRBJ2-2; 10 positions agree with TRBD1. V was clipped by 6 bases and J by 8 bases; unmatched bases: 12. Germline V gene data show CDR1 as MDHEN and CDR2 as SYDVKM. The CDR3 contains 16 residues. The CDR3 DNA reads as TGTGCCAGCAGCCCCCGAGGGGGGACAGGGGCAGGGGAGCTGTTTTTT. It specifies CASSPRGGTGAGELFF.